Below, 18 T cell receptor beta chains from the same sample are listed, as sequenced in a study of blood T cell repertoires in COVID-19. The table came from immunoSEQ multiplex PCR; TCRdb's copy has only in-frame clones and leaves some out. The sample yields roughly 110,000 clones, 80% to 95% seen once. Sequencing used peripheral blood. These receptors were taken from a woman in her twenties or thirties with acute or convalescent COVID-19.

Worth noting for this clone: The same CDR3 can be traced to other DNA sequences in this sample. The chain carries TRBV29-1 and TRBJ1-5; the D gene is possibly TRBD1 (5 bases). Trimming left V 6 bases short and J 1 base short, with 7 bases between. The CDR3 runs to 12 residues. Germline lookup yields CDR1 SQVTM and CDR2 ANQGSEA. CDR3 sequence (DNA): TGCAGCGTGGGGGGGAGCAATCAGCCCCAGCATTTT. Protein product: CSVGGSNQPQHF.

This sequence joins TRBV27 and TRBJ2-5, with 8 bases lining up with TRBD2. The CDR3 sequence is 17 residues long. V lost 5 bases to trimming and J lost 3 bases; unmatched junction nucleotides: 14. Germline V gene data show CDR1 as MNHEY and CDR2 as SMNVEV (reference sequence). The CDR3 coding sequence is TGTGCCAGCAGTACACTGAGCGGGGGAGGCAAAAAAGAGACCCAGTACTTC. Its protein is CASSTLSGGGKKETQYF.

This clone was counted a single time. The chain employs TRBV7-9 and TRBJ2-1; D possibly corresponds to TRBD2 (5 bases). V shed 5 bases and J shed 1 base, with 12 bases lying between them. The CDR3 has 15 residues. CDR1 is SEHNR and CDR2 is FQNEAQ in the germline V gene (reference sequence). The CDR3 sequence is CASSQKEESYNEQFF. CDR3 DNA sequence: TGTGCCAGCAGCCAAAAGGAGGAGTCCTACAATGAGCAGTTCTTC.

V gene TRBV15 combines with J gene TRBJ2-6, with D tentatively TRBD1 (5 bases). The CDR3 covers 15 residues. CDR1 is LNHNV and CDR2 is YYDKDF in the germline V gene (reference sequence). V was cut by 6 bases and J by 2 bases, with 11 bases left in between. The CDR3 nucleotides are TGTGCCACCAGGAACGCAGGGACTGGGGCCAACGTCCTGACTTTC. Amino acids: CATRNAGTGANVLTF.

V is TRBV5-1 and J is TRBJ2-3, with TRBD2 as a possible D gene (7 bases). Germline V CDR1 and CDR2: SGHRS, YFSETQ. Trimming left V 4 bases short and J 5 bases short, with 14 bases between. The CDR3 spans 14 residues. The CDR3 DNA sequence: TGCGCCAGCAGCCCGGGGGGCCCCTTAGATACGCAGTATTTT. This translates into CASSPGGPLDTQYF.

The V and J genes are TRBV7-3 and TRBJ2-7; D may be TRBD2 (6 bases). This CDR3 comprises 15 residues. Germline V lookup: CDR1 SGHTA, CDR2 FQGTGA. Trimming removed 5 bases at V and 5 bases at J, with 19 bases between. The DNA of the CDR3 is TGTGCCAGCAGCCCGGTGGGGCTAGCGCGGGACGAGCAGTACTTC. This translates into CASSPVGLARDEQYF.

The chain couples TRBV4-1 to TRBJ1-2; D remains unclear. The CDR3 runs to 14 residues. Trimming took 1 base from V and 7 from J, leaving 13 bases between them. Germline V gives CDR1 MGHRA, CDR2 YSYEKL. CDR3 region: CASSQGAPRRGYTF. The CDR3 coding sequence is TGCGCCAGCAGCCAAGGGGCGCCCAGGCGTGGCTACACCTTC.

V gene TRBV11-1 combines with J gene TRBJ1-1; D is unresolved. Trimming removed 1 base from V and 5 bases from J, with 14 bases in between. This CDR3 is 15 amino acids long. Germline CDR1 reads SGHAT; CDR2 reads FQDESV (reference sequence). DNA of the CDR3: TGTGCCAGCAGCTTAGTTGGCGGTTCGAGGACTGAAGCTTTCTTT. The encoded protein is CASSLVGGSRTEAFF.

The rearrangement uses TRBV28 and TRBJ2-5; possible D gene TRBD1, 6 bases. Trimming removed 6 bases from V and 4 bases from J, with 18 bases in between. Germline assignment: CDR1 MDHEN and CDR2 SYDVKM. The CDR3 is 15 amino acids. This chain's CDR3 is CASSSLLGAGETQYF. The CDR3 DNA reads TGTGCCAGCAGCTCGCTCCTGGGGGCAGGAGAGACCCAGTACTTC.

The rearrangement joins TRBV30 to TRBJ1-2; TRBD1 matches 10 bases. CDR3 size: 15 residues. Per the germline V gene, CDR1 is GTSNPN and CDR2 is SVGIG (reference sequence). V lost 4 bases, J lost 3 bases, and 8 bases stayed unmatched. CDR3 in DNA: TGTGCCTGGAAAACCGGGACAGGGGTTTACTATGGCTACACCTTC. The encoded protein is CAWKTGTGVYYGYTF.

CDR3 nucleotide sequence: TGTGCCAGCAGCTCTTCACCGAGCCAAGAGACCCAGTACTTC. Residues: CASSSSPSQETQYF. V and J are TRBV13 and TRBJ2-5; D is undetermined. This CDR3 is built from 14 residues. Trimming took off 4 bases at V and 1 base at J, with 10 bases between the two ends. Per germline, CDR1 PRHDT and CDR2 FYEKMQ (reference sequence).

The J gene is TRBJ2-7, the V gene TRBV2; 10 bases agree with TRBD2. The V gene end was trimmed by 5 bases and the J gene end by 1 base; junction bases not matched to a gene: 11. Per the germline V gene, CDR1 is SNHLY and CDR2 is FYNNEI. The CDR3 length is 17 residues. CDR3 DNA: TGTGCCAGCAGTCCTCTCCCGCTAGCGGGGGCTTCCTACGAGCAGTACTTC. Amino acids: CASSPLPLAGASYEQYF.

The chain employs TRBV25-1 and TRBJ2-1, with TRBD2 identical over 7 bases. V trimming: 10 bases; J trimming: 6 bases; junction bases outside the gene matches: 9. From germline, CDR1 is MGHDK and CDR2 SYGVNS. The CDR3 extends over 13 amino acids. The DNA of the CDR3 is TGTGCCACTGGGACTAACCTCCTCAATGAGCAGTTCTTC. Its translation: CATGTNLLNEQFF.

The chain joins TRBV4-1 to TRBJ2-3; the match to TRBD2 covers 13 bases. Germline CDR1 MGHRA, CDR2 YSYEKL. Trimming took 3 bases from V and 8 from J; bases not matched to a gene: 20. CDR3 size: 20 residues. DNA of the CDR3: TGCGCCAGCAGCCACCATTCAGGACTAGCGGGGGACCTGCTCTCGTCTACGCAGTATTTT. Encoded protein: CASSHHSGLAGDLLSSTQYF.

The chain has TRBV2 and TRBJ2-3; 14 nucleotides match TRBD2. Trimming cost V 8 bases and J 4 bases; bases outside gene matches: 8. In germline, CDR1 is SNHLY, CDR2 FYNNEI. The CDR3 spans 16 residues. CDR3 DNA: TGTGCCAGCCCAACCGGGACTAGCGGGAGAGCAGATACGCAGTATTTT. This sequence encodes CASPTGTSGRADTQYF. The whole variable domain, filled in from reference TRBV2 and TRBJ2-3, reads EPEVTQTPSHQVTQMGQEVILRCVPISNHLYFYWYRQILGQKVEFLVSFYNNEISEKSEIFDDQFSVERPDGSNFTLKIRSTKLEDSAMYFCASPTGTSGRADTQYFGPGTRLTVL.

This rearrangement joins TRBV6-5 to TRBJ1-1; unclear D gene. Germline V gene lookup returns CDR1 MNHEY and CDR2 SVGAGI. The V and J ends lost 0 bases and 1 base respectively, with 6 bases between them. The CDR3 is 14 residues long. The CDR3 coding sequence is TGTGCCAGCAGTTACTCTCCCTCGAACACTGAAGCTTTCTTT. This sequence encodes CASSYSPSNTEAFF.

The chain joins TRBV5-1 to TRBJ2-2; tentative D call: TRBD2 (6 bases). CDR1 and CDR2 from the germline V gene are SGHRS and YFSETQ. Trimming took off 4 bases at V and 4 bases at J, with 17 bases between the two ends. The CDR3 sequence is 16 residues long. The CDR3 nucleotides read TGCGCCAGCAGCAGGGACTCACCTTTGAGCACCGGGGAGCTGTTTTTT. This encodes CASSRDSPLSTGELFF.

This clone showed up just once. The chain uses TRBV3-1 (or the pseudogene TRBV3-2) and TRBJ2-1, with a tentative D call TRBD2 (5 bases). The CDR3 contains 15 residues. The germline V and J ends were trimmed by 0 bases and 4 bases, with 10 bases remaining between them. Per germline, CDR1 LGHDT and CDR2 YNNKEL (reference sequence). CDR3 sequence reads: CASSQEGLLYNEQFF. Here the CDR3 DNA reads TGTGCCAGCAGCCAAGAAGGACTCCTTTACAATGAGCAGTTCTTC.